This is a list of T cell receptor beta chains from one sample in a study of graft-versus-host responses after intestinal transplantation. Measured with immunoSEQ multiplex PCR; TCRdb has only the in-frame clones, and not every one. The sample lists more than 6,500 clones, over 25% seen once, with approximately 5% in the top ten. This material consisted of alloreactive CD4+ T cells from a mixed lymphocyte reaction culture, taken before intestinal transplant. Every receptor here comes from a human patient who received an intestinal transplant. CDR3s include the opening cysteine and the closing phenylalanine or tryptophan.

CASSFPLKSGEQYF,TRBV28
CASSLLTSGTDTQYF,TRBV5-1
CASRRLAGVTDTQYF,TRBV5-1
CASSPVVWSYSNTEAFF,TRBV18
CASSRTGGGYEQYF,TRBV7-9
CASRLGPRNTEAFF,TRBV6-6
CASSQEWGSYEQYF,TRBV7-9
CASSYRAGLETQYF,TRBV6-9
CASSWGQGYNSPLHF,TRBV5-1
CASSIWAGSYEQYF,TRBV19
CASGGSIPGKTYGYTF,TRBV5-4
CASSPQSLNEQYF,TRBV4-1
CASSKGDRYNEQFF,TRBV19
CASSFSSGYEQYF,TRBV7-2
CASTRYGEAEAFF,TRBV6-6
CARSGTGGYYGNQPQHF,TRBV30
CASSSHSVVEPQHF,TRBV11-3
CASSSSGTGSYEQYF,TRBV7-4
CASSPRQGAEAFF,TRBV18
CASSKGSSVQPKGIF,TRBV21-1
CASSLTGPVHEQYF,TRBV5-6
CASSIGGPSGNTIYF,TRBV19
CATRTSEDTQYF,TRBV10-3
CAWSAGGYGYTF,TRBV30